The sequence of this TCR beta chain was determined in a study of early T cells in non-severe SARS-CoV-2 infection. Study information: Sequencing used unsorted whole-blood bulk RNA, so chains lack pairing.

CDR3 length: 15 amino acids. With 1 base removed from V and 0 bases from J, the gap between germline ends came to 9 bases. Germline V lookup: CDR1 MNHEY, CDR2 SVGAGI. Whole-study findings and limits: Anti-spike CD8 responses were favored in VDJdb matching, and private and CD4 specificities were missed.

This clonotype was observed at least ten times. Its antigen is unknown. Attachment of unique molecular identifiers to individual cDNA molecules was performed. Each CDR3 protein is one row after TCRdb ran MiXCR on the 5' RACE reads. The sample includes 80,000 to 95,000 distinct CDR3 sequences, approximately 15% seen only once; the top ten take approximately 0.54%. The clonotype was recovered from an adult who was a healthcare worker with PCR-confirmed SARS-CoV-2 infection or an uninfected control (not recorded which). The V call is TRBV6-5, the J call TRBJ1-1; D call uncertain. What was sequenced was whole blood. CDR3: CASSYLHGMNTEAFF. In DNA form, the CDR3 reads TGTGCCAGCAGTTACTTGCACGGCATGAACACTGAAGCTTTCTTT.